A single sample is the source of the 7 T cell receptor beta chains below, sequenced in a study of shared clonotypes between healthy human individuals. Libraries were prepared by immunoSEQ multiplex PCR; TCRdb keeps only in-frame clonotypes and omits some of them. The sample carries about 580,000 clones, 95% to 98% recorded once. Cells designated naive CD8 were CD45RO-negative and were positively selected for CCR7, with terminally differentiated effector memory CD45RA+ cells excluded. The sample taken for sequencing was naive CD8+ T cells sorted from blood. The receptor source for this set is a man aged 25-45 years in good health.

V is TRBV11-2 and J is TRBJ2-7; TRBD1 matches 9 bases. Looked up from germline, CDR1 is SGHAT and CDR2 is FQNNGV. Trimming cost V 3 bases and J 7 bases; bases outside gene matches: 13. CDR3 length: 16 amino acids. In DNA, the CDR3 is TGTGCCAGCAGCTTTTTGTGGGGACAGGGCCCAGGGGAGCAGTACTTC. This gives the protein CASSFLWGQGPGEQYF.

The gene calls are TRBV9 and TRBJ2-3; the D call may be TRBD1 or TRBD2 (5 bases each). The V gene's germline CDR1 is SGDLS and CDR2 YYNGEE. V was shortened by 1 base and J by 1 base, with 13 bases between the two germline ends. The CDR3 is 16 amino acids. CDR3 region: CASSVIGDDRTDTQYF. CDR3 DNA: TGTGCCAGCAGCGTAATCGGGGACGACCGCACAGATACGCAGTATTTT. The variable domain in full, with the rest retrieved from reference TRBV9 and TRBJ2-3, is DSGVTQTPKHLITATGQRVTLRCSPRSGDLSVYWYQQSLDQGLQFLIQYYNGEERAKGNILERFSAQQFPDLHSELNLSSLELGDSALYFCASSVIGDDRTDTQYFGPGTRLTVL.

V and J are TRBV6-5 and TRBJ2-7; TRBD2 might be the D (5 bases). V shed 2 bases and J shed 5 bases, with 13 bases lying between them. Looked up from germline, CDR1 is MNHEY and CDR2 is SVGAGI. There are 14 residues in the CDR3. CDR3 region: CASSYGGSGNEQYF. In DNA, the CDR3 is TGTGCCAGCAGTTACGGTGGGAGTGGCAACGAGCAGTACTTC.

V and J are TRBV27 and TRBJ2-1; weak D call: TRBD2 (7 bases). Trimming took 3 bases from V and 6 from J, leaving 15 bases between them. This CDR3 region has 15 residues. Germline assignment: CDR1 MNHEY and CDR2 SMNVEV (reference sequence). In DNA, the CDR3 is TGTGCCAGCAGTTTGGGAGGGGGACTCCTCAATGAGCAGTTCTTC. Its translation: CASSLGGGLLNEQFF.

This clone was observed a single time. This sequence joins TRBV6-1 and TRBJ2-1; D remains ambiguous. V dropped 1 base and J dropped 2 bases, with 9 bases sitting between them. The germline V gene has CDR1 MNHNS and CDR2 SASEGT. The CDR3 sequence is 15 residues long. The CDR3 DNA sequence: TGTGCCAGCAGTGAAGGGCAGGCCGCCTACAATGAGCAGTTCTTC. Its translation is CASSEGQAAYNEQFF.

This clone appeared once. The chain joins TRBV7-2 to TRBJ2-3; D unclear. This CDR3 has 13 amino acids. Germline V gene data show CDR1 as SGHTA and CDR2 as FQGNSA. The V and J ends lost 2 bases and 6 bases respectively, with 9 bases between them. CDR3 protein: CASSLSAADTQYF. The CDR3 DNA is TGTGCCAGCAGCTTATCAGCTGCGGATACGCAGTATTTT.

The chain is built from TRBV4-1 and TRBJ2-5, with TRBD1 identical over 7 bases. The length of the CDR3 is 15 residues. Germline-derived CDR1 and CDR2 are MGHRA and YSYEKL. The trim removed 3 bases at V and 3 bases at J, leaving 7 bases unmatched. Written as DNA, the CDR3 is TGCGCCAGCAGCCACAGACAGGGATTGAAAGAGACCCAGTACTTC. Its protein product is CASSHRQGLKETQYF.